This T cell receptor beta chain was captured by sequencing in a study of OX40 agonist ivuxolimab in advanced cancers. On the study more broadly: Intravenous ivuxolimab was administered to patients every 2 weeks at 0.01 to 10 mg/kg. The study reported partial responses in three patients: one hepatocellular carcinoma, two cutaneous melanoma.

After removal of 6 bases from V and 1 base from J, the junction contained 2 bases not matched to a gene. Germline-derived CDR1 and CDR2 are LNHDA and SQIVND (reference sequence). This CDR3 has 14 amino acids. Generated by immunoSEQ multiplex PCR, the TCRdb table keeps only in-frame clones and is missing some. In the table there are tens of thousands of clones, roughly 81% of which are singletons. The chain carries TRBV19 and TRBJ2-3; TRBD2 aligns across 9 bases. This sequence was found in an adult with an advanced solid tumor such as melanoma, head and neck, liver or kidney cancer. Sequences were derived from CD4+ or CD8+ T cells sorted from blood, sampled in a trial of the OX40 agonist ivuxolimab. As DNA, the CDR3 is TGTGCCAGTAGAGGCGGGGGGGGCACAGATACGCAGTATTTT. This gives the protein CASRGGGGTDTQYF.